The rows below give T cell receptor beta chains drawn from one sample of a study of T cell responses to AZD1222 COVID-19 vaccine. Sequencing used immunoSEQ multiplex PCR; TCRdb keeps in-frame clones, though not all of them. The data show 100,000 to 150,000 clones, roughly 88% seen once. Source: peripheral blood, taken on day 0 of AZD1222 vaccination. These receptors were obtained from an adult in good health. Both conserved end residues are part of each CDR3. The order of the fields is V gene, D gene, J gene, clone size, CDR3 DNA, CDR3 protein. The D gene is left open where the match is weak. Size values are once, few and many counts, or a class for expanded clones, and some rows have none.

v_call: TRBV6-2/TRBV6-3; d_call: NA; j_call: TRBJ2-3; clone_size: few; cdr3_nt: TGTGCCAGCAGTACCTCCAGGGCTTCTAGCACAGATACGCAGTATTTT; cdr3_aa: CASSTSRASSTDTQYF
v_call: TRBV6-5; d_call: TRBD1; j_call: TRBJ2-3; clone_size: once; cdr3_nt: TGTGCCAGCAGTTACTCGTTGACAGGGTCCGATACGCAGTATTTT; cdr3_aa: CASSYSLTGSDTQYF
v_call: TRBV6-6; d_call: TRBD1; j_call: TRBJ2-5; clone_size: NA; cdr3_nt: TGTGCCAGCAGTTACGGACAGGGGGCAGGAGAGACCCAGTACTTC; cdr3_aa: CASSYGQGAGETQYF
v_call: TRBV10-3; d_call: NA; j_call: TRBJ1-3; clone_size: NA; cdr3_nt: TGTGCCATCAGTGGCGCAGGGCCCACTAACTCTGGAAACACCATATATTTT; cdr3_aa: CAISGAGPTNSGNTIYF
v_call: TRBV4-1; d_call: NA; j_call: TRBJ1-5; clone_size: NA; cdr3_nt: TGCGCCAGCACCCAGGACAGTAGCAATCAGCCCCAGCATTTT; cdr3_aa: CASTQDSSNQPQHF
v_call: TRBV5-1; d_call: NA; j_call: TRBJ2-3; clone_size: NA; cdr3_nt: TGCGCCAGCAGCTTAGCAGTGGCAGATACGCAGTATTTT; cdr3_aa: CASSLAVADTQYF
v_call: TRBV5-1; d_call: NA; j_call: TRBJ1-2; clone_size: NA; cdr3_nt: TGCGCCAGCAGCCCCGGGGAGGGGAACTATGGCTACACCTTC; cdr3_aa: CASSPGEGNYGYTF
v_call: TRBV4-3; d_call: TRBD2; j_call: TRBJ2-3; clone_size: NA; cdr3_nt: TGCGCCAGCAGCCCAACTAGCGGGGGGGCATCAGATACGCAGTATTTT; cdr3_aa: CASSPTSGGASDTQYF
v_call: TRBV5-1; d_call: TRBD1; j_call: TRBJ2-7; clone_size: NA; cdr3_nt: TGCGCCAGCAGCTTGGGGACAGGCCCCTACGAGCAGTACTTC; cdr3_aa: CASSLGTGPYEQYF
v_call: TRBV19; d_call: TRBD1; j_call: TRBJ2-5; clone_size: NA; cdr3_nt: TGTGCCAGTATAGAAGGGGGCCCCAGGCGGACCCAGTACTTC; cdr3_aa: CASIEGGPRRTQYF
v_call: TRBV16; d_call: NA; j_call: TRBJ2-1; clone_size: NA; cdr3_nt: TGTGCCAGCAGCCATTGGGACAATGAGCAGTTCTTC; cdr3_aa: CASSHWDNEQFF
v_call: TRBV28; d_call: NA; j_call: TRBJ1-2; clone_size: NA; cdr3_nt: TGTGCCAGCACCACTGCCGGGATTCTAAACTATGGCTACACCTTC; cdr3_aa: CASTTAGILNYGYTF
v_call: TRBV5-5; d_call: NA; j_call: TRBJ1-2; clone_size: NA; cdr3_nt: TGTGCCAGCAGCTTCGCGGGTGGCTACACCTTC; cdr3_aa: CASSFAGGYTF
v_call: TRBV10-3; d_call: TRBD2; j_call: TRBJ2-1; clone_size: NA; cdr3_nt: TGTGCCATCAGTGAAACGGGACTAGCGGGGACTCATGAGCAGTTCTTC; cdr3_aa: CAISETGLAGTHEQFF
v_call: TRBV6-5; d_call: NA; j_call: TRBJ1-4; clone_size: NA; cdr3_nt: TGTGCCAGCAGTTACTCGAGATACGGTGAAAAACTGTTTTTT; cdr3_aa: CASSYSRYGEKLFF
v_call: TRBV28; d_call: NA; j_call: TRBJ1-3; clone_size: NA; cdr3_nt: TGTGCCACCGGGGTACTCAGAAACACCATATATTTT; cdr3_aa: CATGVLRNTIYF
v_call: TRBV18; d_call: NA; j_call: TRBJ1-1; clone_size: NA; cdr3_nt: TGTGCCAGCTCGCCGACAGTTTCCAACCTTTGGAACACTGAAGCTTTCTTT; cdr3_aa: CASSPTVSNLWNTEAFF
v_call: TRBV5-1; d_call: TRBD1; j_call: TRBJ2-7; clone_size: NA; cdr3_nt: TGCGCCAGCAGCTCCGCGCCGGGACAGGGCTACGAGCAGTACTTC; cdr3_aa: CASSSAPGQGYEQYF
v_call: TRBV29-1; d_call: TRBD1; j_call: TRBJ1-3; clone_size: NA; cdr3_nt: TGCAGCGTGGACACAGGGGGGGGAAACACCATATATTTT; cdr3_aa: CSVDTGGGNTIYF
v_call: TRBV6-2/TRBV6-3; d_call: NA; j_call: TRBJ2-6; clone_size: NA; cdr3_nt: TGTGCCAGCAGTTTGGGGAGGAGCGGAGGGGGAACCCTCGGGAGGGCCAACGTCCTGACTTTC; cdr3_aa: CASSLGRSGGGTLGRANVLTF
v_call: TRBV3-1/TRBV3-2; d_call: TRBD1; j_call: TRBJ1-2; clone_size: NA; cdr3_nt: TGTGCCAGCAGCCAGGTGACAGGGGGAAACTATGGCTACACCTTC; cdr3_aa: CASSQVTGGNYGYTF
v_call: TRBV18; d_call: NA; j_call: TRBJ1-1; clone_size: NA; cdr3_nt: TGTGCCAGCTCACCACAAGACAGAAGAGCTTTCTTT; cdr3_aa: CASSPQDRRAFF
v_call: TRBV6-1; d_call: TRBD1; j_call: TRBJ1-5; clone_size: NA; cdr3_nt: TGTGCCAGCAGTGAAAGGACAGGTCTCAATCAGCCCCAGCATTTT; cdr3_aa: CASSERTGLNQPQHF
v_call: TRBV7-2; d_call: TRBD2; j_call: TRBJ2-2; clone_size: NA; cdr3_nt: TGTGCCAGCAGACCCAGCGGGGGGAACACCGGGGAGCTGTTTTTT; cdr3_aa: CASRPSGGNTGELFF
v_call: TRBV5-1; d_call: NA; j_call: TRBJ2-7; clone_size: NA; cdr3_nt: TGCGCCAGCAGCCGGCCTGACAGAACCTACGAGCAGTACTTC; cdr3_aa: CASSRPDRTYEQYF
v_call: TRBV21-1; d_call: NA; j_call: TRBJ1-4; clone_size: NA; cdr3_nt: TGTGCCAGCAGCAAAGAGTCAGGGAAACGCGAAAAACTGTTTTTT; cdr3_aa: CASSKESGKREKLFF
v_call: TRBV14; d_call: NA; j_call: TRBJ1-1; clone_size: NA; cdr3_nt: TGTGCCAGCAGCCAATGGATACTCCAGAACACTGAAGCTTTCTTT; cdr3_aa: CASSQWILQNTEAFF
v_call: TRBV4-3; d_call: NA; j_call: TRBJ1-1; clone_size: NA; cdr3_nt: TGCGCCAGCAGCCAAGGGACGGCTGAAGCTTTCTTT; cdr3_aa: CASSQGTAEAFF
v_call: TRBV5-1; d_call: TRBD1; j_call: TRBJ1-2; clone_size: NA; cdr3_nt: TGCGCCAGCAGCTTGGTTAGCGGACAGGGAGATCTCGGGGGCTACACCTTC; cdr3_aa: CASSLVSGQGDLGGYTF
v_call: TRBV4-2; d_call: NA; j_call: TRBJ2-1; clone_size: NA; cdr3_nt: TGTGCCAGCAGCCAACCAGGGGTCTACAATGAGCAGTTCTTC; cdr3_aa: CASSQPGVYNEQFF
v_call: TRBV9; d_call: TRBD2; j_call: TRBJ2-1; clone_size: NA; cdr3_nt: TGTGCCAGCAGCGTAGTCGGCGGGGGGAAGTACAATGAGCAGTTCTTC; cdr3_aa: CASSVVGGGKYNEQFF
v_call: TRBV6-5; d_call: TRBD1; j_call: TRBJ2-5; clone_size: NA; cdr3_nt: TGTGCCAGCAGCGGGGACAGGGGGGAGACCCAGTACTTC; cdr3_aa: CASSGDRGETQYF
v_call: TRBV23-1; d_call: NA; j_call: TRBJ1-1; clone_size: NA; cdr3_nt: TGCGCCAGCAGTCAAAGAAACACTGAAGCTTTCTTT; cdr3_aa: CASSQRNTEAFF
v_call: TRBV9; d_call: TRBD1; j_call: TRBJ2-4; clone_size: NA; cdr3_nt: TGTGCCAGCAGCCCAGGGGGCCCCCCCTCCAAAAACATTCAGTACTTC; cdr3_aa: CASSPGGPPSKNIQYF
v_call: TRBV18; d_call: NA; j_call: TRBJ1-1; clone_size: once; cdr3_nt: TGTGCCAGCTCGTCCAGACGGAGCAACACTGAAGCTTTCTTT; cdr3_aa: CASSSRRSNTEAFF
v_call: TRBV13; d_call: TRBD1; j_call: TRBJ2-7; clone_size: NA; cdr3_nt: TGTGCCAGCAGCTGGACAGGGGGGTACGAGCAGTACTTC; cdr3_aa: CASSWTGGYEQYF
v_call: TRBV6-5; d_call: NA; j_call: TRBJ2-5; clone_size: NA; cdr3_nt: TGTGCCAGCAGGCGGGAACAATCGGAAGAGACCCAGTACTTC; cdr3_aa: CASRREQSEETQYF
v_call: TRBV7-9; d_call: NA; j_call: TRBJ2-1; clone_size: NA; cdr3_nt: TGTGCCAGCAGCTTAATAGGTAGCTCCTACAATGAGCAGTTCTTC; cdr3_aa: CASSLIGSSYNEQFF
v_call: TRBV28; d_call: NA; j_call: TRBJ2-1; clone_size: NA; cdr3_nt: TGTGCCAGCAGTTTCGAGTACAATGAGCAGTTCTTC; cdr3_aa: CASSFEYNEQFF
v_call: TRBV7-2; d_call: TRBD1; j_call: TRBJ1-4; clone_size: few; cdr3_nt: TGTGCCAGCAGCCCACCCGGGACAGGGTCCCGTGAAAAACTGTTTTTT; cdr3_aa: CASSPPGTGSREKLFF
v_call: TRBV29-1; d_call: NA; j_call: TRBJ2-3; clone_size: NA; cdr3_nt: TGCAGCGTTGAAGACGGGCCCAGTACGCAGTATTTT; cdr3_aa: CSVEDGPSTQYF
v_call: TRBV15; d_call: NA; j_call: TRBJ1-5; clone_size: NA; cdr3_nt: TGTGCCACCAGCACTGACAGTTCCCTCAATCAGCCCCAGCATTTT; cdr3_aa: CATSTDSSLNQPQHF
v_call: TRBV4-3; d_call: TRBD1; j_call: TRBJ2-3; clone_size: once; cdr3_nt: TGCGCCAGCAGCCGAGGACAGGGGGCGGATACGCAGTATTTT; cdr3_aa: CASSRGQGADTQYF
v_call: TRBV5-1; d_call: NA; j_call: TRBJ1-4; clone_size: once; cdr3_nt: TGCGCCAGCTCCCCGGAGGGGCCTAATGAAAAACTGTTTTTT; cdr3_aa: CASSPEGPNEKLFF
v_call: TRBV4-2; d_call: NA; j_call: TRBJ1-5; clone_size: NA; cdr3_nt: TGTGCCAGCAGCCAAGAGGGGAGTCAGCCCCAGCATTTT; cdr3_aa: CASSQEGSQPQHF
v_call: TRBV14; d_call: NA; j_call: TRBJ2-2; clone_size: few; cdr3_nt: TGTGCCAGCAGCCAATTTACCGGGAACACCGGGGAGCTGTTTTTT; cdr3_aa: CASSQFTGNTGELFF
v_call: TRBV7-9; d_call: NA; j_call: TRBJ2-5; clone_size: NA; cdr3_nt: TGTGCCAGCAGCTTAAGCGGTTTGGAGACCCAGTACTTC; cdr3_aa: CASSLSGLETQYF
v_call: TRBV18; d_call: NA; j_call: TRBJ1-5; clone_size: NA; cdr3_nt: TGTGCCAGCTCACGAGATAGCAATCAGCCCCAGCATTTT; cdr3_aa: CASSRDSNQPQHF
v_call: TRBV7-9; d_call: NA; j_call: TRBJ2-7; clone_size: NA; cdr3_nt: TGTGCCAGCAGCTCGGGGCCCTACGAGCAGTACTTC; cdr3_aa: CASSSGPYEQYF
v_call: TRBV24-1; d_call: TRBD2; j_call: TRBJ2-2; clone_size: NA; cdr3_nt: TGTGCCACCAAATTCGGGGGGGCCCCCGGGGAGCTGTTTTTT; cdr3_aa: CATKFGGAPGELFF